Reported below is one T cell receptor (beta chain). Trimming removed 1 base at V and 5 bases at J, with 8 bases between. The CDR3 runs 13 residues. Per the germline V gene, CDR1 is LNHDA and CDR2 is SQIVND (reference sequence). It was with 60 Vbeta and 13 Jbeta primers that the PCR ran. Generated by immunoSEQ multiplex PCR, the TCRdb table keeps only in-frame clones and is missing some. The repertoire consists of 150,000 to 200,000 clones, with approximately 72% occurring once and the leading ten covering roughly 2%. This entry is derived from a study of cytomegalovirus exposure and HLA in healthy donors.

Input material: PBMCs. This sequence originates from a female donor in good health and CMV-seronegative. The rearrangement joins TRBV19 to TRBJ1-1, with D tentatively TRBD1 (5 bases). CDR3 nucleotide sequence: TGTGCCAGTAGTATAGTGGGGGGAACTGAAGCTTTCTTT. This encodes CASSIVGGTEAFF.